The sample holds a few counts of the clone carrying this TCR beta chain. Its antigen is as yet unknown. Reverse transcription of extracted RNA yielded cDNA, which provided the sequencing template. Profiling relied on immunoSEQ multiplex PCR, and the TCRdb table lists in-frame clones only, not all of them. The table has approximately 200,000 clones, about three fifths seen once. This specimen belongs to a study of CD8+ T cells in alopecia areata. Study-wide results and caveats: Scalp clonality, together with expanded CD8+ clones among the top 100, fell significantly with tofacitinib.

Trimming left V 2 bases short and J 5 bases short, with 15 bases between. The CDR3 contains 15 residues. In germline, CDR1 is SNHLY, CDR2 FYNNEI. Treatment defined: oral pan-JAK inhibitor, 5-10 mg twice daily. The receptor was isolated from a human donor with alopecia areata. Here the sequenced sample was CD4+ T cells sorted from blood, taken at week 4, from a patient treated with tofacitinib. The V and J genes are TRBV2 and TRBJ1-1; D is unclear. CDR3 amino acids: CASSETAERKTEAFF. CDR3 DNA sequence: TGTGCCAGCAGTGAAACGGCAGAAAGGAAGACTGAAGCTTTCTTT.